These T cell receptor beta chains were read from a single sample in a study of blood T cell repertoires in COVID-19. Here immunoSEQ multiplex PCR was the method, and the copy in TCRdb shows in-frame clones only, minus some. The sample lists 110,000 or so clones, more than 70% seen once, with 6.5% to 10% in the top ten. Source material: peripheral blood. These receptors all come from a woman aged 70 to 79 who had recovered from COVID-19. Each CDR3 is given with its conserved first and last residue. Fields, in order: J gene, clone size, D gene, V gene, CDR3 protein, CDR3 DNA. The D gene is left open where the match is weak. Size is stated for part of the rows, as once, few or many counts, or as a class when the clone is expanded.

j_gene: TRBJ2-4
abundance: .
d_gene: .
v_gene: TRBV9
CDR3aa: CASSVAQTGALNIQYF
CDR3nt: TGTGCCAGCAGCGTAGCGCAGACGGGAGCCCTAAACATTCAGTACTTC

j_gene: TRBJ2-2
abundance: .
d_gene: .
v_gene: TRBV23-1
CDR3aa: CASSQSGQNTGELFF
CDR3nt: TGCGCCAGCAGTCAATCGGGACAGAACACCGGGGAGCTGTTTTTT

j_gene: TRBJ2-1
abundance: once
d_gene: .
v_gene: TRBV20-1
CDR3aa: CSASGGYSYNEQFF
CDR3nt: TGCAGTGCTAGTGGCGGTTACTCCTACAATGAGCAGTTCTTC

j_gene: TRBJ1-1
abundance: .
d_gene: .
v_gene: TRBV28
CDR3aa: CASSYAPNTEAFF
CDR3nt: TGTGCCAGCAGCTATGCACCGAACACTGAAGCTTTCTTT

j_gene: TRBJ1-5
abundance: .
d_gene: .
v_gene: TRBV18
CDR3aa: CASSPQGYSNQPQHF
CDR3nt: TGTGCCAGCTCACCACAGGGGTATAGCAATCAGCCCCAGCATTTT

j_gene: TRBJ2-5
abundance: .
d_gene: TRBD2
v_gene: TRBV4-1
CDR3aa: CASSQGRGWTQYF
CDR3nt: TGCGCCAGCAGCCAAGGGCGGGGGTGGACCCAGTACTTC

j_gene: TRBJ1-2
abundance: few
d_gene: TRBD1
v_gene: TRBV2
CDR3aa: CASTGTGAYYGYTF
CDR3nt: TGTGCCAGCACGGGGACAGGGGCCTACTATGGCTACACCTTC

j_gene: TRBJ2-7
abundance: .
d_gene: TRBD2
v_gene: TRBV4-2
CDR3aa: CASSQDMLAGNYEQYF
CDR3nt: TGTGCCAGCAGCCAAGATATGCTAGCGGGAAACTACGAGCAGTACTTC

j_gene: TRBJ2-7
abundance: .
d_gene: TRBD2
v_gene: TRBV5-4
CDR3aa: CASSPGLAGVSYEQYF
CDR3nt: TGTGCCAGCAGCCCGGGACTAGCGGGAGTGAGCTACGAGCAGTACTTC

j_gene: TRBJ2-1
abundance: .
d_gene: TRBD2
v_gene: TRBV18
CDR3aa: CASSPVAPSGYNEQFF
CDR3nt: TGTGCCAGCTCACCTGTCGCGCCTAGCGGGTACAATGAGCAGTTCTTC

j_gene: TRBJ1-3
abundance: .
d_gene: TRBD1
v_gene: TRBV7-2
CDR3aa: CASGQGGNTIYF
CDR3nt: TGTGCCAGCGGACAGGGGGGAAACACCATATATTTT

j_gene: TRBJ1-2
abundance: once
d_gene: TRBD1
v_gene: TRBV7-9
CDR3aa: CASSLANLGQGRYGYTF
CDR3nt: TGTGCCAGCAGCTTAGCAAATCTGGGACAGGGAAGGTATGGCTACACCTTC

j_gene: TRBJ2-3
abundance: .
d_gene: .
v_gene: TRBV7-8
CDR3aa: CASSLARTDTQYF
CDR3nt: TGTGCCAGCAGCTTAGCTCGTACAGATACGCAGTATTTT

j_gene: TRBJ1-6
abundance: many
d_gene: .
v_gene: TRBV6-4
CDR3aa: CASSPGLSSGSPLHF
CDR3nt: TGTGCCAGCAGCCCCGGACTCTCCAGCGGTTCACCCCTCCACTTT

j_gene: TRBJ1-6
abundance: .
d_gene: .
v_gene: TRBV19
CDR3aa: CASSSLLQGDNSPLHF
CDR3nt: TGTGCCAGTAGTTCCCTGTTACAGGGTGATAATTCACCCCTCCACTTT

j_gene: TRBJ2-3
abundance: .
d_gene: .
v_gene: TRBV5-1
CDR3aa: CASSLQPGQQDTQYF
CDR3nt: TGCGCCAGCAGCTTGCAACCGGGACAACAAGATACGCAGTATTTT

j_gene: TRBJ2-7
abundance: .
d_gene: .
v_gene: TRBV11-2
CDR3aa: CASSLSTYEQYF
CDR3nt: TGTGCCAGCAGCTTGAGCACCTACGAGCAGTACTTC

j_gene: TRBJ2-7
abundance: .
d_gene: .
v_gene: TRBV28
CDR3aa: CASSPQWELYEQYF
CDR3nt: TGTGCCAGCAGTCCCCAGTGGGAGCTCTACGAGCAGTACTTC

j_gene: TRBJ1-5
abundance: .
d_gene: .
v_gene: TRBV20-1
CDR3aa: CSAIKRAQHF
CDR3nt: TGCAGTGCTATAAAGAGAGCCCAGCATTTT

j_gene: TRBJ2-7
abundance: .
d_gene: TRBD1
v_gene: TRBV7-9
CDR3aa: CASSWDRVYEQYF
CDR3nt: TGTGCCAGCAGCTGGGACAGGGTCTACGAGCAGTACTTC

j_gene: TRBJ2-7
abundance: .
d_gene: TRBD2
v_gene: TRBV28
CDR3aa: CASTQAGVPYEQYF
CDR3nt: TGTGCCAGCACTCAAGCGGGAGTCCCCTACGAGCAGTACTTC

j_gene: TRBJ1-5
abundance: .
d_gene: .
v_gene: TRBV19
CDR3aa: CASSIVGTPNQPQHF
CDR3nt: TGTGCCAGTAGTATAGTGGGGACACCAAATCAGCCCCAGCATTTT

j_gene: TRBJ1-5
abundance: .
d_gene: .
v_gene: TRBV7-9
CDR3aa: CASSLAGAVGQPQHF
CDR3nt: TGTGCCAGCAGCTTAGCGGGGGCAGTGGGTCAGCCCCAGCATTTT

j_gene: TRBJ2-4
abundance: .
d_gene: TRBD2
v_gene: TRBV6-5
CDR3aa: CASSYGAGGVKNIQYF
CDR3nt: TGTGCCAGCAGTTACGGGGCGGGGGGAGTCAAAAACATTCAGTACTTC

j_gene: TRBJ2-7
abundance: once
d_gene: .
v_gene: TRBV29-1
CDR3aa: CSVEDLTAANTYEQYF
CDR3nt: TGCAGCGTTGAAGATCTTACCGCGGCTAACACTTACGAGCAGTACTTC

j_gene: TRBJ2-1
abundance: few
d_gene: .
v_gene: TRBV5-1
CDR3aa: CASSRGTYNEQFF
CDR3nt: TGCGCCAGCAGCCGGGGGACCTACAATGAGCAGTTCTTC

j_gene: TRBJ1-5
abundance: .
d_gene: TRBD1
v_gene: TRBV7-9
CDR3aa: CASSAGGSNQPQHF
CDR3nt: TGTGCCAGCAGCGCAGGGGGGAGCAATCAGCCCCAGCATTTT

j_gene: TRBJ1-1
abundance: .
d_gene: .
v_gene: TRBV5-6
CDR3aa: CASSPRRVLENTEAFF
CDR3nt: TGTGCCAGCAGCCCTCGCCGGGTATTAGAGAACACTGAAGCTTTCTTT

j_gene: TRBJ2-5
abundance: once
d_gene: TRBD2
v_gene: TRBV7-9
CDR3aa: CASSPGTSAQETQYF
CDR3nt: TGTGCCAGCAGCCCGGGGACTAGCGCTCAAGAGACCCAGTACTTC

j_gene: TRBJ1-5
abundance: .
d_gene: .
v_gene: TRBV5-6
CDR3aa: CASRREGGRQPQHF
CDR3nt: TGTGCCAGCAGGAGGGAGGGGGGCCGTCAGCCCCAGCATTTT

j_gene: TRBJ2-3
abundance: few
d_gene: .
v_gene: TRBV7-3
CDR3aa: CASSLVGSTDTQYF
CDR3nt: TGTGCCAGCAGCTTGGTCGGGAGCACAGATACGCAGTATTTT

j_gene: TRBJ1-5
abundance: .
d_gene: TRBD1
v_gene: TRBV6-5
CDR3aa: CASSYRTGAGNQPQHF
CDR3nt: TGTGCCAGCAGTTACCGGACAGGGGCGGGGAATCAGCCCCAGCATTTT

j_gene: TRBJ2-1
abundance: .
d_gene: TRBD2
v_gene: TRBV9
CDR3aa: CASSAGLAGYNEQFF
CDR3nt: TGTGCCAGCAGCGCGGGACTAGCGGGGTACAATGAGCAGTTCTTC

j_gene: TRBJ2-7
abundance: .
d_gene: .
v_gene: TRBV6-2/TRBV6-3
CDR3aa: CASSQFRGFEQYF
CDR3nt: TGTGCCAGCAGTCAGTTTCGAGGGTTCGAGCAGTACTTC

j_gene: TRBJ2-6
abundance: .
d_gene: .
v_gene: TRBV6-5
CDR3aa: CASRDWANVLTF
CDR3nt: TGTGCCAGCAGGGACTGGGCCAACGTCCTGACTTTC

j_gene: TRBJ1-5
abundance: .
d_gene: .
v_gene: TRBV19
CDR3aa: CASSTRGGPGQPQHF
CDR3nt: TGTGCCAGTAGTACCCGGGGGGGCCCTGGGCAGCCCCAGCATTTT

j_gene: TRBJ2-3
abundance: .
d_gene: .
v_gene: TRBV2
CDR3aa: CASSERVFTDTQYF
CDR3nt: TGTGCCAGCAGTGAGAGGGTTTTCACAGATACGCAGTATTTT

j_gene: TRBJ2-3
abundance: .
d_gene: TRBD2
v_gene: TRBV6-6
CDR3aa: CASTLAGGSRDTQYF
CDR3nt: TGTGCCAGCACCCTAGCGGGGGGGTCAAGGGATACGCAGTATTTT

j_gene: TRBJ2-2
abundance: .
d_gene: TRBD2
v_gene: TRBV10-1
CDR3aa: CASPGSGLANTGELFF
CDR3nt: TGCGCCAGCCCCGGATCTGGACTAGCGAACACCGGGGAGCTGTTTTTT

j_gene: TRBJ2-2
abundance: once
d_gene: .
v_gene: TRBV6-5
CDR3aa: CASRGWGDGTGELFF
CDR3nt: TGTGCCAGCCGGGGGTGGGGGGACGGCACCGGGGAGCTGTTTTTT

j_gene: TRBJ2-7
abundance: .
d_gene: .
v_gene: TRBV28
CDR3aa: CASSTPQGNTYEQYF
CDR3nt: TGTGCCAGCAGTACACCGCAGGGGAATACCTACGAGCAGTACTTC

j_gene: TRBJ2-3
abundance: .
d_gene: TRBD2
v_gene: TRBV7-2
CDR3aa: CASTSFSGRSTDTQYF
CDR3nt: TGTGCCAGCACCTCCTTTAGCGGGAGGTCCACAGATACGCAGTATTTT

j_gene: TRBJ2-7
abundance: few
d_gene: TRBD1
v_gene: TRBV20-1
CDR3aa: CSARDRGEQYF
CDR3nt: TGCAGTGCTAGGGACAGGGGCGAGCAGTACTTC

j_gene: TRBJ1-1
abundance: .
d_gene: .
v_gene: TRBV7-3
CDR3aa: CASSQVGGNTEAFF
CDR3nt: TGTGCCAGCAGCCAGGTGGGTGGGAACACTGAAGCTTTCTTT

j_gene: TRBJ2-2
abundance: .
d_gene: .
v_gene: TRBV5-1
CDR3aa: CASSPPFGTNTGELFF
CDR3nt: TGCGCCAGCAGCCCCCCGTTCGGTACGAACACCGGGGAGCTGTTTTTT

j_gene: TRBJ2-7
abundance: .
d_gene: TRBD1
v_gene: TRBV2
CDR3aa: CASSGTGQTYEQYF
CDR3nt: TGTGCCAGCAGTGGGACGGGACAGACCTACGAGCAGTACTTC